This T cell receptor beta chain was captured in a study of blood T cell repertoires in COVID-19. Study background: Italy, Spain and the United States were the sources of the convalescent and acute COVID-19 samples. T cells, B-cell-depleted T cells, or PBMCs provided the cDNA or gDNA that served as material.

Cohort 3 recovered donors had two negative PCRs, clearance, or symptom resolution. Data came from immunoSEQ multiplex PCR; TCRdb stores just in-frame clones and leaves some out. The table has about 160,000 clones, roughly 85% seen once; the top ten hold 15% to 20%. The CDR3 sequence is 14 residues long. The V gene's germline CDR1 is SGHNT and CDR2 YYREEE (reference sequence). Trimming left V 9 bases short and J 0 bases short, with 15 bases between. The chain employs TRBV5-4 and TRBJ1-1, with no clear D. The material sequenced was PBMCs or T cells enriched from blood (not recorded which). This receptor was taken from a man between 60 and 75 years old who had recovered from COVID-19. As DNA, the CDR3 is TGTGCCACCGCTGAGGGCCCCATGAACACTGAAGCTTTCTTT. Its translation is CATAEGPMNTEAFF.